This T cell receptor (beta chain) is drawn from a study of shared clonotypes between healthy human individuals. Whole-study context: Donors had three CD4 naive, three CD4 memory, two CD8 naive and one CD8 memory plate apiece.

Only CD45RO-negative cells positively selected for CCR7 counted as naive CD8 cells, so terminally differentiated effector memory CD45RA+ cells were excluded. Profiled with immunoSEQ multiplex PCR; TCRdb holds only in-frame clones, not every one. Here the sample spans about 2 million clones, approximately 94% being singletons. The sequencing sample was made of naive CD8+ T cells sorted from blood. The TCR was taken from a man in his late teens or twenties in good health.

Written as DNA, the CDR3 is TGTGCCAGCAGCCAGATCACAGATACGCAGTATTTT. It codes for CASSQITDTQYF. The V and J genes are TRBV11-2 and TRBJ2-3, with D hard to call. The CDR3 sequence is 12 residues long. CDR1 and CDR2 from the germline V gene are SGHAT and FQNNGV. Trimming removed 5 bases at V and 2 bases at J, with 5 bases between.